The 16 T cell receptor beta chains listed next were all sequenced from one sample in a study of molecular identifiers for immune sequencing clone quantification. TCRdb processed the PCR reads anew with MiXCR; each CDR3 protein has one entry. The top ten clones hold 0.9% to 1.2% of a sample with about 40,000 distinct CDR3 sequences, under 25% of them seen once. The sequenced material came from naive CD8+ T cells from blood, with Jurkat cell RNA spiked in. Subset in this sample: FACS-sorted CD8+CD4-CCR7+CD45RA+ naive T cells. These receptors were obtained from a human donor in good health. Some libraries in this study had Jurkat cell RNA spiked in.

This clonotype was recorded at least ten times. The V call is TRBV13, the J call TRBJ2-7; D not resolved. V lost 2 bases, J lost 4 bases, and 9 bases lay in between. The CDR3 has 13 residues. Germline V gene data show CDR1 as PRHDT and CDR2 as FYEKMQ (reference sequence). The CDR3 region is CASSLNDGYEQYF. In nucleotides, the CDR3 is TGTGCCAGCAGCTTAAACGACGGGTACGAGCAGTACTTC.

This clonotype was picked up many times. The germline gene is not matched at one end of the junction; a read error may be the cause. V gene TRBV7-9 combines with J gene TRBJ1-1; 9 bases fit TRBD1. Germline-derived CDR1 and CDR2 are SEHNR and FQNEAQ (reference sequence). CDR3 length: 17 residues. CDR3 protein: CASSTDRGQLKNTEAFF. The CDR3 DNA follows: TGTGCTAGCAGTACGGACAGGGGCCAGCTAAAGAACACTGAAGCTTTCTTT.

This chain links TRBV7-9 with TRBJ2-1; D not resolved. This CDR3 contains 13 residues. Trimming left V 2 bases short and J 4 bases short, with 6 bases between. Germline assignment: CDR1 SEHNR and CDR2 FQNEAQ (reference sequence). CDR3 in amino acids: CASSLIVYNEQFF. CDR3 bases: TGTGCCAGCAGCTTAATTGTTTACAATGAGCAGTTCTTC.

The table lists this clonotype with many counts. This rearrangement joins TRBV7-9 to TRBJ2-7; TRBD1 matches at 9 bases. The J segment lost 7 bases and the V segment lost 9 bases, leaving 13 bases of the junction unmatched. This CDR3 spans 14 amino acids. Germline assignment: CDR1 SEHNR and CDR2 FQNEAQ (reference sequence). Here the CDR3 reads CASTSPGQGYEQYF. As DNA, the CDR3 is TGTGCCAGTACCTCACCGGGACAGGGTTATGAGCAGTACTTC.

This clonotype has ten or more counts. The rearrangement joins TRBV4-1 to TRBJ2-7; possible D gene TRBD2, 6 bases. V dropped 0 bases and J dropped 3 bases, with 6 bases sitting between them. The CDR3 sequence is 13 residues long. Germline CDR1 reads MGHRA; CDR2 reads YSYEKL. CDR3 amino acids: CASSQEEGYEQYF. The CDR3, as DNA: TGCGCCAGCAGCCAAGAGGAGGGCTACGAGCAGTACTTC.

The table lists this clonotype with many counts. CDR3 in amino acids: CASSYSSAPRRSKNIQYF. The CDR3 nucleotides are TGTGCCAGCAGTTACTCTTCGGCCCCAAGACGGTCCAAAAACATTCAGTACTTC. The chain is built from TRBV6-2 or TRBV6-3 and TRBJ2-4; D gene uncertain. The CDR3 loop spans 18 amino acids. V was trimmed by 0 bases and J by 2 bases, leaving 17 bases between them. Germline V gene sequence: CDR1 MNHEY, CDR2 SVGEGT.

This clonotype was observed many times. The chain combines TRBV28 with TRBJ2-3; TRBD1 agrees at 7 bases. V trimming: 7 bases; J trimming: 4 bases; junction bases outside the gene matches: 8. This CDR3 is built from 14 residues. Germline V gene sequence: CDR1 MDHEN, CDR2 SYDVKM. The CDR3 reads CASTRDSPADTQYF. The CDR3 nucleotides are TGTGCCAGCACCAGGGACAGCCCGGCAGATACGCAGTATTTT.

This clonotype has ten or more counts. V gene TRBV7-9 combines with J gene TRBJ1-1; no clear D. The germline CDR1 and CDR2 sequences are SEHNR and FQNEAQ (reference sequence). The CDR3 spans 12 residues. Trimming took 4 bases from V and 5 from J, leaving 8 bases between them. In DNA, the CDR3 is TGTGCCAGCAGCTCTAGGGTAACTGAAGCTTTCTTT. Amino acid sequence: CASSSRVTEAFF.

This clonotype showed up many times. This sequence joins TRBV6-5 and TRBJ2-7, with 7 positions matching TRBD1. Germline values: CDR1 MNHEY, CDR2 SVGAGI. The CDR3 runs to 14 residues. The V and J ends lost 6 bases and 1 base, in that order; junction bases with no gene match: 6. CDR3 coding DNA: TGTGCCAGCAGGAAGACAGGGAGATCCTACGAGCAGTACTTC. It codes for CASRKTGRSYEQYF.

The gene calls are TRBV27 and TRBJ2-7, with TRBD1 matching 8 bases. Trimming removed 5 bases from V and 3 bases from J; junction bases left unmatched: 3. The germline gives CDR1 MNHEY, CDR2 SMNVEV (reference sequence). This CDR3 is 13 amino acids long. The CDR3 bases are TGTGCCAGCAGTCTTGGGACAGGCTACGAGCAGTACTTC. Translation: CASSLGTGYEQYF.

This clonotype came up many times. The chain carries TRBV6-1 and TRBJ1-4, with 8 positions matching TRBD1. The CDR3 sequence is 18 residues long. V shed 2 bases and J 8 bases; nucleotides not matched to a gene: 16. CDR1 is MNHNS, CDR2 SASEGT, per germline. This CDR3 is CASSEPPDRVFVSEKLFF. DNA for the CDR3: TGTGCCAGCAGTGAACCCCCGGACAGGGTCTTCGTGTCCGAAAAACTGTTTTTT.

This clonotype was detected many times. Here the CDR3 DNA reads TGTGCCAGCAGCCCCAGGATTAACTATGGCTACACCTTC. Its protein is CASSPRINYGYTF. This chain uses TRBV12-3 or TRBV12-4 with TRBJ1-2; no clear D gene. Trimming removed 6 bases from V and 1 base from J, with 9 bases in between. The CDR3 contains 13 residues.

This clonotype was seen only a few times. This clone may be a read error of a much larger clone one base away. CDR3: CTTSDHNEQFF. As DNA, the CDR3 is TGTACCACCAGTGACCACAATGAGCAGTTCTTC. This chain uses TRBV24-1 with TRBJ2-1; D not certain. The germline gives CDR1 KGHDR, CDR2 SFDVKD. There are 11 residues in the CDR3.

In this sample, this clonotype turned up many times. V usage is TRBV27 and J usage is TRBJ2-7; 7 bases align to TRBD1. This CDR3 has 14 residues. CDR1 is MNHEY, CDR2 SMNVEV, per germline (reference sequence). Unmatched junction bases numbered 10, after V lost 6 bases and J lost 5 bases. The CDR3 DNA is TGTGCCAGCAGCCCCGGGACAGTTATAAACGAGCAGTACTTC. Its translation: CASSPGTVINEQYF.

As to this clonotype: The germline gene is not matched at one end of the junction; a read error may be the cause. The V and J genes are TRBV19 and TRBJ2-1; TRBD2 might be the D (6 bases). This CDR3 is 15 amino acids long. Germline CDR1 LNHDA, CDR2 SQIVND (reference sequence). The CDR3 region is CASSSSGQPYDEQFF. Written as DNA, the CDR3 is TGTGCCAGTAGTAGTAGCGGCCAGCCCTACGATGAGCAGTTCTTC.

Turning to this clonotype: This clone may be a read error of a much larger clone one base away. The chain recombines TRBV19 with TRBJ1-1; no definite D call. Germline-derived CDR1 and CDR2 are LNHDA and SQIVND (reference sequence). There are 13 residues in the CDR3. In DNA form, the CDR3 reads TGTGCCAGTAGTATTGGAGGTTCCACTAAAGCTTTCTTT. Its translation: CASSIGGSTKAFF. Full variable domain (outside the CDR3, taken from reference TRBV19 and TRBJ1-1): DGGITQSPKYLFRKEGQNVTLSCEQNLNHDAMYWYRQDPGQGLRLIYYSQIVNDFQKGDIAEGYSVSREKKESFPLTVTSAQKNPTAFYLCASSIGGSTKAFFGQGTRLTVV.